These 8 T cell receptor beta chains came from one sample sequenced in a study of identifying expanded T cells in peripheral blood. Using immunoSEQ multiplex PCR, the repertoire was profiled, and TCRdb retains in-frame clones only, with some absent. The sample contains approximately 92,000 clones, roughly 81% of which appear only once. The sequencing input was blood. The receptor set was obtained from a person aged 18-70 years in good health.

The V call is TRBV6-1, the J call TRBJ1-2; TRBD1 might be the D (6 bases). Germline values: CDR1 MNHNS, CDR2 SASEGT. V lost 6 bases and J lost 13, with 18 bases in between. The length of the CDR3 is 12 residues. CDR3: CASSPQGGSSTF. CDR3 sequence (DNA): TGTGCCAGCAGCCCCCAAGGGGGGAGTTCCACCTTC.

This clone has only a few counts. V and J are TRBV2 and TRBJ1-2, with 7 bases matching TRBD1. J gave up 3 bases and V 5 bases, and 6 bases lay outside the gene matches. The CDR3 consists of 14 residues. CDR1 is SNHLY and CDR2 is FYNNEI in the germline V gene. The CDR3: CASSPSGTDYGYTF. In DNA, the CDR3 is TGTGCCAGCAGTCCCAGTGGGACAGACTATGGCTACACCTTC.

CDR3 bases: TGCGCCAGCAGCTTGGACAGGGGGCCGGTTAACTATGGCTACACCTTC. This gives the protein CASSLDRGPVNYGYTF. The chain joins TRBV5-1 to TRBJ1-2; 9 positions match TRBD1. The trim removed 0 bases at V and 1 base at J, leaving 4 bases unmatched. This CDR3 is built from 16 residues. The germline V gene has CDR1 SGHRS and CDR2 YFSETQ.

This chain connects TRBV27 to TRBJ1-1; tentative D call: TRBD1 (6 bases). This CDR3 comprises 18 residues. Germline V gene sequence: CDR1 MNHEY, CDR2 SMNVEV (reference sequence). Trimming took off 7 bases at V and 0 bases at J, with 24 bases between the two ends. The CDR3 coding sequence is TGTGCCAGCAACACCCCCAACCCGGAGGGACACATGAACACTGAAGCTTTCTTT. Translating gives CASNTPNPEGHMNTEAFF.

V and J are TRBV15 and TRBJ2-7; TRBD2 agrees at 11 bases. This CDR3 spans 19 amino acids. Trimming at V came to 2 bases and at J to 2 bases, leaving 14 bases not matched to a gene. CDR1 LNHNV and CDR2 YYDKDF come from the germline V gene (reference sequence). For the CDR3, the DNA is TGTGCCACCAGCAGATATACCGATCCGGGACTAGCGGAGACCTACGAGCAGTACTTC. This codes for CATSRYTDPGLAETYEQYF.

The J gene is TRBJ2-3, the V gene TRBV5-6; D might be TRBD2 (8 bases). CDR1 is SGHDT and CDR2 is YYEEEE in the germline V gene. Trimming left V 1 base short and J 11 bases short, with 26 bases between. The CDR3 extends over 17 amino acids. This CDR3 is CASSLFSSGGLVGGQYF. The CDR3 DNA is TGTGCCAGCAGCTTGTTTTCATCAGGGGGACTAGTGGGTGGGCAGTATTTT.

The rearrangement links TRBV29-1 to TRBJ2-5; 8 nucleotides agree with TRBD1. The germline V gene encodes CDR1 SQVTM and CDR2 ANQGSEA. The CDR3 runs 13 residues. V was clipped by 7 bases and J by 0 bases; unmatched bases: 4. CDR3 amino acids: CSAMTGDQETQYF. The CDR3 DNA follows: TGCAGCGCAATGACAGGGGACCAAGAGACCCAGTACTTC.

The chain couples TRBV15 to TRBJ2-7; 11 bases are shared with TRBD1. V lost 5 bases and J lost 4; bases outside the gene matches: 19. Germline V gene lookup returns CDR1 LNHNV and CDR2 YYDKDF (reference sequence). This CDR3 contains 19 residues. The CDR3 region has the DNA TGTGCCACCAGCCCCTCGGGACAGGGGGAACTGTTAGGGTTGTACGAGCAGTACTTC. The encoded protein is CATSPSGQGELLGLYEQYF. Filled out from reference TRBV15 and TRBJ2-7, the complete variable domain reads DAMVIQNPRYQVTQFGKPVTLSCSQTLNHNVMYWYQQKSSQAPKLLFHYYDKDFNNEADTPDNFQSRRPNTSFCFLDIRSPGLGDTAMYLCATSPSGQGELLGLYEQYFGPGTRLTVT.